These 22 T cell receptor beta chains came from one sample sequenced in a study of blood T cell repertoires in COVID-19. The table came from immunoSEQ multiplex PCR; TCRdb's copy has only in-frame clones and leaves some out. The repertoire holds about 97,000 clones, with 85% to 90% as singletons. The sequenced sample was peripheral blood. These receptor sequences come from a human donor in a cohort sampled during active COVID-19.

This rearrangement joins TRBV6-1 to TRBJ1-5; perhaps TRBD1 as D (5 bases). Germline V gives CDR1 MNHNS, CDR2 SASEGT. The CDR3 runs 13 residues. Trimming shortened V by 1 base and J by 7 bases, and 8 bases separated the two germline ends. In DNA, the CDR3 is TGTGCCAGCAGTGAAGGGGGCCGGCAGCCCCAGCATTTT. Its translation: CASSEGGRQPQHF.

J is TRBJ2-3 and V is TRBV15, with D maybe TRBD1 (6 bases). CDR1 and CDR2 (germline): LNHNV, YYDKDF (reference sequence). The CDR3 spans 16 residues. Trimming left V 0 bases short and J 4 bases short, with 14 bases between. The CDR3 DNA follows: TGTGCCACCAGCAGAGATCCCTACAGGGTATCAGATACGCAGTATTTT. Residues: CATSRDPYRVSDTQYF.

The V call is TRBV5-5, the J call TRBJ1-2; maybe TRBD1 (6 bases). The CDR3 runs 15 residues. Trimming removed 0 bases from V and 8 bases from J, with 17 bases in between. CDR1 is SGHKS, CDR2 YYEKEE, per germline (reference sequence). The CDR3 region is CASSLVTGSGRGYTF. As DNA, the CDR3 is TGTGCCAGCAGCTTGGTAACAGGGTCGGGTCGGGGCTACACCTTC.

This clone was detected once. V and J are TRBV20-1 and TRBJ2-7; 7 positions agree with TRBD1. CDR3 length equals 15 residues. Germline V gene sequence: CDR1 DFQATT, CDR2 SNEGSKA (reference sequence). V gave up 3 bases and J gave up 2 bases; unmatched junction bases: 10. CDR3 loop: CSASTKGAGTYEQYF. CDR3 in DNA: TGCAGTGCTAGTACTAAGGGGGCAGGGACCTACGAGCAGTACTTC.

The J gene is TRBJ2-5, the V gene TRBV5-1; D is undetermined. Trimming pared 2 bases from V and 5 bases from J, leaving 7 bases between. Germline V gene sequence: CDR1 SGHRS, CDR2 YFSETQ. CDR3 length: 12 residues. CDR3 in amino acids: CASSFIGETQYF. The CDR3 DNA reads as TGCGCCAGCAGCTTTATCGGTGAGACCCAGTACTTC.

The chain is built from TRBV28 and TRBJ1-5; perhaps TRBD1 as D (5 bases). In germline, CDR1 is MDHEN, CDR2 SYDVKM. The length of the CDR3 is 16 residues. Between the trimmed V and J ends, which lost 5 bases and 4 bases, there was a span of 18 bases. The CDR3 spells CASSPTGGEPNQPQHF. The CDR3 DNA is TGTGCCAGCAGTCCCACCGGAGGGGAACCTAATCAGCCCCAGCATTTT.

This chain joins TRBV18 and TRBJ1-2; a weak D match, TRBD1 (5 bases). The CDR3 runs 12 residues. Germline values: CDR1 KGHSH, CDR2 LQKENI. The V end was cut by 11 bases, the J end by 1 base, with 11 bases between. CDR3: CAAGTGNYGYTF. The DNA of the CDR3 is TGTGCCGCGGGGACTGGTAACTATGGCTACACCTTC.

This chain joins TRBV7-9 and TRBJ1-6; D gene unclear. This CDR3 is built from 17 residues. Germline V gene lookup returns CDR1 SEHNR and CDR2 FQNEAQ (reference sequence). Between the trimmed V and J ends, which lost 3 bases and 0 bases, there was a span of 12 bases. The CDR3 DNA is TGTGCCAGCAGCTTTACTCTTGTGAGCTCCTATAATTCACCCCTCCACTTT. It codes for CASSFTLVSSYNSPLHF.

This chain links TRBV9 with TRBJ2-5; 7 bases are a match to TRBD1. Germline CDR1 and CDR2: SGDLS and YYNGEE. The junction had 7 bases not matched to a gene; V was cut back by 0 bases and J by 5 bases. The CDR3 has 15 amino acids. CDR3 sequence: CASSVGRGPRETQYF. In nucleotides, the CDR3 is TGTGCCAGCAGCGTAGGAAGGGGGCCTCGGGAGACCCAGTACTTC.

J is TRBJ1-1 and V is TRBV6-6; D is unclear. The V gene lost 7 bases and the J gene lost 7 bases, with 13 bases spanning the gap. In germline, CDR1 is MNHNY, CDR2 SVGAGI (reference sequence). CDR3 length equals 12 residues. CDR3 region: CASKRRGIEAFF. CDR3 nucleotides: TGTGCCAGCAAACGTCGGGGAATTGAAGCTTTCTTT.

This clone showed up just a few times. The chain is built from TRBV7-9 and TRBJ1-3; 8 positions agree with TRBD1. The CDR3 runs 15 residues. CDR1 is SEHNR and CDR2 is FQNEAQ in the germline V gene (reference sequence). V dropped 4 bases and J dropped 5; count of bases not matched to a gene: 7. CDR3 sequence: CASSSQGVERNTIYF. CDR3 sequence (DNA): TGTGCCAGCAGCTCACAGGGGGTCGAGAGAAACACCATATATTTT.

This chain joins TRBV14 and TRBJ2-1, with TRBD2 identical over 11 bases. This CDR3 is 17 amino acids long. The V gene's germline CDR1 is SGHDN and CDR2 FVKESK. V trimming: 1 base; J trimming: 6 bases; junction bases outside the gene matches: 8. DNA for the CDR3: TGTGCCAGCAGCCAAGGTGTCGTACTAGCGGGAGCCAATGAGCAGTTCTTC. It specifies CASSQGVVLAGANEQFF.

The chain carries TRBV28 and TRBJ1-5; tentative D call: TRBD1 (6 bases). CDR1 MDHEN and CDR2 SYDVKM come from the germline V gene. CDR3 length equals 14 residues. The V gene lost 4 bases and the J gene lost 6 bases, with 13 bases spanning the gap. CDR3 residues: CASSSAGASQPQHF. DNA of the CDR3: TGTGCCAGCAGTTCGGCAGGGGCCAGTCAGCCCCAGCATTTT. The variable domain in full, with the rest retrieved from reference TRBV28 and TRBJ1-5, is DVKVTQSSRYLVKRTGEKVFLECVQDMDHENMFWYRQDPGLGLRLIYFSYDVKMKEKGDIPEGYSVSREKKERFSLILESASTNQTSMYLCASSSAGASQPQHFGDGTRLSIL.

V gene TRBV7-9 combines with J gene TRBJ1-1, with 7 bases identical to TRBD1. Germline CDR1 SEHNR, CDR2 FQNEAQ (reference sequence). V was clipped by 4 bases and J by 1 base; unmatched bases: 9. CDR3 length: 16 amino acids. CDR3 loop: CASSSTSRTGNTEAFF. The CDR3 DNA follows: TGTGCCAGCAGCTCAACTTCCAGGACAGGGAACACTGAAGCTTTCTTT.

The chain joins TRBV28 to TRBJ1-3; D gene ambiguous. In germline, CDR1 is MDHEN, CDR2 SYDVKM. This CDR3 has 14 residues. Trimming took off 5 bases at V and 5 bases at J, with 13 bases between the two ends. The CDR3 DNA reads TGTGCCAGCAGTGCCGGCGAAGCGAGAAACACCATATATTTT. Translating it yields CASSAGEARNTIYF.

The V call is TRBV7-2, the J call TRBJ2-3; 9 nucleotides agree with TRBD1. Per germline, CDR1 SGHTA and CDR2 FQGNSA. Losses at the gene ends were 2 bases for V and 0 bases for J; bases not matched to a gene: 9. The CDR3 is 18 residues long. CDR3 coding DNA: TGTGCCAGCAGCTTAAGGGACAGGGTGTTAGGGAGCACAGATACGCAGTATTTT. It codes for CASSLRDRVLGSTDTQYF.

The V gene is TRBV2, the J gene TRBJ2-2; 7 bases match TRBD2. J gave up 4 bases and V 5 bases, and 10 bases lay outside the gene matches. Per germline, CDR1 SNHLY and CDR2 FYNNEI. The CDR3 is 16 amino acids. CDR3 sequence: CASSLNLSGLTGELFF. CDR3 nucleotides: TGTGCCAGCAGTCTGAACCTTAGCGGGCTCACCGGGGAGCTGTTTTTT. The full variable domain, completed using reference TRBV2 and TRBJ2-2, is EPEVTQTPSHQVTQMGQEVILRCVPISNHLYFYWYRQILGQKVEFLVSFYNNEISEKSEIFDDQFSVERPDGSNFTLKIRSTKLEDSAMYFCASSLNLSGLTGELFFGEGSRLTVL.

This clone was picked up one time. The genes are TRBV12-3 or TRBV12-4 and TRBJ1-2, with TRBD1 identical over 8 bases. V dropped 5 bases and J dropped 8; count of bases not matched to a gene: 4. There are 12 residues in the CDR3. DNA of the CDR3: TGTGCCAGCAGTCTCGACAGGGGCGGCTACACCTTC. Its protein is CASSLDRGGYTF.

The CDR3, as DNA: TGTGCCAGTTCCTATGGGGCAGCTGAAGCTTTCTTT. It is translated as CASSYGAAEAFF. The rearrangement links TRBV19 to TRBJ1-1, with a tentative D call TRBD1 (5 bases). Germline V gene sequence: CDR1 LNHDA, CDR2 SQIVND (reference sequence). The CDR3 length is 12 residues. V lost 8 bases and J 6 bases, leaving 13 bases between the germline ends.

This CDR3 is CASSLAGAVTLHTQYF. CDR3 coding DNA: TGTGCCAGCAGCTTAGCGGGAGCCGTAACGCTCCATACGCAGTATTTT. The V and J genes are TRBV7-2 and TRBJ2-3; tentatively, D is TRBD2 (5 bases). Trimming cost V 0 bases and J 7 bases, with 17 bases left between them. The length of the CDR3 is 16 residues. Germline V gene lookup returns CDR1 SGHTA and CDR2 FQGNSA. Drawing the rest from reference TRBV7-2 and TRBJ2-3, the complete variable domain is GAGVSQSPSNKVTEKGKDVELRCDPISGHTALYWYRQSLGQGLEFLIYFQGNSAPDKSGLPSDRFSAERTGGSVSTLTIQRTQQEDSAVYLCASSLAGAVTLHTQYFGPGTRLTVL.

This clone appeared many times. The V gene is TRBV2, the J gene TRBJ1-2, with no clear D. Trimming took off 6 bases at V and 8 bases at J, with 10 bases between the two ends. The CDR3 totals 11 residues. Germline V gives CDR1 SNHLY, CDR2 FYNNEI. The CDR3 protein is CASSPVKGYTF. As DNA, the CDR3 is TGTGCCAGCAGCCCGGTGAAGGGCTACACCTTC.

The chain has TRBV6-5 and TRBJ2-5, with D hard to call. Trimming cost V 10 bases and J 4 bases, with 16 bases left between them. Germline CDR1 and CDR2: MNHEY and SVGAGI. The CDR3 totals 13 residues. The CDR3 is CATLGGQVETQYF. CDR3 DNA: TGTGCCACCCTAGGTGGTCAAGTAGAGACCCAGTACTTC.